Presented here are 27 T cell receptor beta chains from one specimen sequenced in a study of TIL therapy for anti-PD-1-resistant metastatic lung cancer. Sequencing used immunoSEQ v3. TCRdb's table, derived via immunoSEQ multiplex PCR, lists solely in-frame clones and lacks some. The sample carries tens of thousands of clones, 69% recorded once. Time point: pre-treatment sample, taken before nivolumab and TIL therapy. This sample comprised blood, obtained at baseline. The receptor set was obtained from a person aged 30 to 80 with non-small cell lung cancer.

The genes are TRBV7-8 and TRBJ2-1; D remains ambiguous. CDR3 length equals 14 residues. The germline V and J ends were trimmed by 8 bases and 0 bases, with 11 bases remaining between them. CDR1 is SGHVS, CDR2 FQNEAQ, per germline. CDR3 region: CASCLLSSYNEQFF. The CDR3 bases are TGTGCCAGCTGTCTCCTAAGCTCCTACAATGAGCAGTTCTTC.

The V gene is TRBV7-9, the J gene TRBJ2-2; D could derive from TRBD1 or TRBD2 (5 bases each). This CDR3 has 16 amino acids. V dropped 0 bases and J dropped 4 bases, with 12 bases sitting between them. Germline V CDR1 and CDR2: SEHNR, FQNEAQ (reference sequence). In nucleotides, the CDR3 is TGTGCCAGCAGCTTAGCGCAGGGAGTACTCACCGGGGAGCTGTTTTTT. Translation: CASSLAQGVLTGELFF.

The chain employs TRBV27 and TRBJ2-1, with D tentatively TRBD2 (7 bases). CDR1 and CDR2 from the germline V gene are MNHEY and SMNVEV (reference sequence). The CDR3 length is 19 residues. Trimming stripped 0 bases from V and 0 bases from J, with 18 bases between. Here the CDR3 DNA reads TGTGCCAGCAGTTTATCTCCGGATTGGGGGGGCAGCTCCTACAATGAGCAGTTCTTC. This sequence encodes CASSLSPDWGGSSYNEQFF.

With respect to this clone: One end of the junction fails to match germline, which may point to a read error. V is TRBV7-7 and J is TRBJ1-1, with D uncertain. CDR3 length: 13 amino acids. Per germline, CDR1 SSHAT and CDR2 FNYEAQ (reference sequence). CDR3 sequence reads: CASSATANTEAFF. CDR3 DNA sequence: TGTGCTAGCAGCGCCACGGCTAACACTGAAGCTTTCTTT.

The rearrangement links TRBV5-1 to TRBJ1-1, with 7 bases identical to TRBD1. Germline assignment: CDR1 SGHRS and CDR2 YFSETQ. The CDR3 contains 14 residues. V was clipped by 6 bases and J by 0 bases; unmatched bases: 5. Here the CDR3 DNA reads TGCGCCAGCACCCTGACAGGGATGAACACTGAAGCTTTCTTT. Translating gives CASTLTGMNTEAFF.

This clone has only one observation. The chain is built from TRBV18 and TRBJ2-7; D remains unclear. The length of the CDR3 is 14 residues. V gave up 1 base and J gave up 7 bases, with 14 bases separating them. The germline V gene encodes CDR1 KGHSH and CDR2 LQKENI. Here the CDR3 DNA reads TGTGCCAGCTCACCACGAAACTCTTATGGGGAGCAGTACTTC. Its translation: CASSPRNSYGEQYF.

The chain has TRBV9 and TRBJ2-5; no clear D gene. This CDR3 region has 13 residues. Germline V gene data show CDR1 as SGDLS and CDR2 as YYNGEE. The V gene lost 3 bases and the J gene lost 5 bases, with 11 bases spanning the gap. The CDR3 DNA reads TGTGCCAGCAGCGCGGAAGTGCTGGAGACCCAGTACTTC. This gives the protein CASSAEVLETQYF.

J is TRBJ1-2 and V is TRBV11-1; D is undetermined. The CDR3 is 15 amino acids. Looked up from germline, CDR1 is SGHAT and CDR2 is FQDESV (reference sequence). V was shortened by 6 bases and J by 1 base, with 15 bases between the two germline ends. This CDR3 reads CASRTGPHDNYGYTF. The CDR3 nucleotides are TGTGCCAGCAGAACCGGGCCTCATGATAACTATGGCTACACCTTC.

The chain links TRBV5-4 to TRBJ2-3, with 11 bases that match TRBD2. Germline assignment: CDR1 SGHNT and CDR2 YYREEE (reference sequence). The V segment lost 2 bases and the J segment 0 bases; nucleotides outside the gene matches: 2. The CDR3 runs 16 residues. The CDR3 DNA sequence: TGTGCCAGCAGCTTCCTAGCGGGAGGTAGCACAGATACGCAGTATTTT. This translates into CASSFLAGGSTDTQYF.

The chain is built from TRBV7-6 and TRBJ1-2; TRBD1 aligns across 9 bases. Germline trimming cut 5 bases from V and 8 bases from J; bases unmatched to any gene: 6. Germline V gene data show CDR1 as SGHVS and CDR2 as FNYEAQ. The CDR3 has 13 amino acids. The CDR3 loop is CASSPRDREGYTF. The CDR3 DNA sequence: TGTGCCAGCAGCCCCCGGGACAGGGAAGGCTACACCTTC.

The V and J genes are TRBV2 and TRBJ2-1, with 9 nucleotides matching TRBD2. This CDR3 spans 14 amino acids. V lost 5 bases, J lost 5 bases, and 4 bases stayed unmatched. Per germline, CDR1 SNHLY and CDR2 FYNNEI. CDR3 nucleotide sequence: TGTGCCAGCAGTAGCGGGGGGCACGACAATGAGCAGTTCTTC. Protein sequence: CASSSGGHDNEQFF.

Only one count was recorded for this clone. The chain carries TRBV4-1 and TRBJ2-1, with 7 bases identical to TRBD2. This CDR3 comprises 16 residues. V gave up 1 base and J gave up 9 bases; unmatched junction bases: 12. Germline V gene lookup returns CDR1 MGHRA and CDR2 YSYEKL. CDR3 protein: CASSQVPAGILAEQFF. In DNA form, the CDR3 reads TGCGCCAGCAGCCAAGTTCCAGCGGGGATCCTAGCTGAGCAGTTCTTC.

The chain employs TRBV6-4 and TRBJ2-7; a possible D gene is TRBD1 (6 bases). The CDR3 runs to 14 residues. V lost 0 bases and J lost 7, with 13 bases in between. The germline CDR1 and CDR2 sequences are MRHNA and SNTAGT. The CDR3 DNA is TGTGCCAGCAGTGACTCCAGGGGCCTGGGGGAGCAGTACTTC. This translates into CASSDSRGLGEQYF.

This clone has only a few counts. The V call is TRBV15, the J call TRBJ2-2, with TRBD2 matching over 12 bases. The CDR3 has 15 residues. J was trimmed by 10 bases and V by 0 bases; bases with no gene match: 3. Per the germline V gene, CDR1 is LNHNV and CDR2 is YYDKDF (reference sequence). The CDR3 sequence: CATSRETSGSEELFF. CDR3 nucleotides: TGTGCCACCAGCAGAGAGACTAGCGGGAGTGAGGAGCTGTTTTTT.

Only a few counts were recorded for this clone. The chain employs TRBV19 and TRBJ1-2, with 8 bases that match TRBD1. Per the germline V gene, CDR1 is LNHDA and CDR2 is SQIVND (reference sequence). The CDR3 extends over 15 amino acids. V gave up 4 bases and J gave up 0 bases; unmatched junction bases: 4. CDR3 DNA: TGTGCCAGTAGTACCCAGGGACAGGCTAACTATGGCTACACCTTC. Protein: CASSTQGQANYGYTF. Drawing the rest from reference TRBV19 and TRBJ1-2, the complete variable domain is DGGITQSPKYLFRKEGQNVTLSCEQNLNHDAMYWYRQDPGQGLRLIYYSQIVNDFQKGDIAEGYSVSREKKESFPLTVTSAQKNPTAFYLCASSTQGQANYGYTFGSGTRLTVV.

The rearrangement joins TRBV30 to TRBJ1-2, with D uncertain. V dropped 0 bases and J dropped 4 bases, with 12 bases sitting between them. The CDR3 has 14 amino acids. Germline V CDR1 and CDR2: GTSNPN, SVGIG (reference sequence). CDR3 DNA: TGTGCCTGGAGTGTCCCGCCAAACCTCTATGGCTACACCTTC. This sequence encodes CAWSVPPNLYGYTF. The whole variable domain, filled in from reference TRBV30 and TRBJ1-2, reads SQTIHQWPATLVQPVGSPLSLECTVEGTSNPNLYWYRQAAGRGLQLLFYSVGIGQISSEVPQNLSASRPQDRQFILSSKKLLLSDSGFYLCAWSVPPNLYGYTFGSGTRLTVV.

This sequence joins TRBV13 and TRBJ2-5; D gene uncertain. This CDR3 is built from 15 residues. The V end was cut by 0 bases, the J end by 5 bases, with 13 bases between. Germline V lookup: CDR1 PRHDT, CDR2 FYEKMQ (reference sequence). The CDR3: CASSLGASYAETQYF. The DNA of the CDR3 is TGTGCCAGCAGCTTAGGAGCTAGTTATGCGGAGACCCAGTACTTC.

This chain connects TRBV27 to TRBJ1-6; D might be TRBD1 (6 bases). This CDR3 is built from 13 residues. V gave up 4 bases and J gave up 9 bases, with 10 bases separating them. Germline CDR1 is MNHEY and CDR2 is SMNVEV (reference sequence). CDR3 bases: TGTGCCAGCAGTTACAGGGTTGGTTCACCCCTCCACTTT. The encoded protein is CASSYRVGSPLHF.

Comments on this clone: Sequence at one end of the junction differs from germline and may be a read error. CDR3 DNA: TGCGCCAGCAGTTTGGGGGACCTCGGGCATGGCTACACCTTC. Translation gives CASSLGDLGHGYTF. The rearrangement joins TRBV5-1 to TRBJ1-2; maybe TRBD1 (5 bases). In germline, CDR1 is SGHRS, CDR2 YFSETQ. This CDR3 is built from 14 residues.

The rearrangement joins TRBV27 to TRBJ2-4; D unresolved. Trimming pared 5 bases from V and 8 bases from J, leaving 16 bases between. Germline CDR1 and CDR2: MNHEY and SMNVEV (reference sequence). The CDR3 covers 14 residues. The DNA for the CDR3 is TGTGCCAGCAGTCCTTTGCCCCCGACGGACATTCAGTACTTC. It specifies CASSPLPPTDIQYF.

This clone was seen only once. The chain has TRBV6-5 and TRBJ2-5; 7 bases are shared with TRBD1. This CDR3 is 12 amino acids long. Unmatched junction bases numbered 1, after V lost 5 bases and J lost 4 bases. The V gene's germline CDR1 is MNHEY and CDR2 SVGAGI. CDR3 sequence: CASSHRGETQYF. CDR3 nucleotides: TGTGCCAGCAGTCACAGGGGAGAGACCCAGTACTTC.

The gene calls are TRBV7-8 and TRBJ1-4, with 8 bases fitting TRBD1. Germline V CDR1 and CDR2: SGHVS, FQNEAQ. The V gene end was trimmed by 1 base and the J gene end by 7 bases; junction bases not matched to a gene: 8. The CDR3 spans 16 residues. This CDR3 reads CASSLEGDRRGEKLFF. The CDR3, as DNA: TGTGCCAGCAGCTTAGAGGGGGACAGGAGGGGTGAAAAACTGTTTTTT.

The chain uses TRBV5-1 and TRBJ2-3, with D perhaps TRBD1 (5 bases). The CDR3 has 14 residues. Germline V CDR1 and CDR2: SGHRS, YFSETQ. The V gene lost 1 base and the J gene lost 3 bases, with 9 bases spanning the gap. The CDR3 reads CASSLTGTTDTQYF. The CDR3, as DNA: TGCGCCAGCAGCTTGACAGGTACTACAGATACGCAGTATTTT.

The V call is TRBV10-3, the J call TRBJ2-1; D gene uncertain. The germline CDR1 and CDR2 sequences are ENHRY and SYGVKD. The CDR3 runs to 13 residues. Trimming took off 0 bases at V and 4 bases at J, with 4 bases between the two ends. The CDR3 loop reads CAISESGYNEQFF. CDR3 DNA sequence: TGTGCCATCAGTGAGTCAGGATACAATGAGCAGTTCTTC.

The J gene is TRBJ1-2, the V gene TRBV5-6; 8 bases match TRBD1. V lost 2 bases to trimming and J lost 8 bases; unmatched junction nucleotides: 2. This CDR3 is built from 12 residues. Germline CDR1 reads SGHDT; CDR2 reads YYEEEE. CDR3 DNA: TGTGCCAGCAGCTTTGACAGGGGCGGCTACACCTTC. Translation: CASSFDRGGYTF.

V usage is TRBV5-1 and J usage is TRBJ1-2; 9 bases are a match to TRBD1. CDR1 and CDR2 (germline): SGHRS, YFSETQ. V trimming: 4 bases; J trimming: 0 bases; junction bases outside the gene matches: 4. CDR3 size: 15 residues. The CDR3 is CASSVTGGTNYGYTF. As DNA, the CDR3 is TGCGCCAGCAGCGTTACAGGGGGCACTAACTATGGCTACACCTTC.

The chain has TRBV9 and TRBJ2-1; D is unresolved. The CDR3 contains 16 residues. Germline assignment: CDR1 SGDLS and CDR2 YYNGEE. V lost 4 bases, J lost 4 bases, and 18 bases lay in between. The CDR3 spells CASSPTGAAEYNEQFF. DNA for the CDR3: TGTGCCAGCAGCCCGACCGGCGCGGCGGAATACAATGAGCAGTTCTTC.